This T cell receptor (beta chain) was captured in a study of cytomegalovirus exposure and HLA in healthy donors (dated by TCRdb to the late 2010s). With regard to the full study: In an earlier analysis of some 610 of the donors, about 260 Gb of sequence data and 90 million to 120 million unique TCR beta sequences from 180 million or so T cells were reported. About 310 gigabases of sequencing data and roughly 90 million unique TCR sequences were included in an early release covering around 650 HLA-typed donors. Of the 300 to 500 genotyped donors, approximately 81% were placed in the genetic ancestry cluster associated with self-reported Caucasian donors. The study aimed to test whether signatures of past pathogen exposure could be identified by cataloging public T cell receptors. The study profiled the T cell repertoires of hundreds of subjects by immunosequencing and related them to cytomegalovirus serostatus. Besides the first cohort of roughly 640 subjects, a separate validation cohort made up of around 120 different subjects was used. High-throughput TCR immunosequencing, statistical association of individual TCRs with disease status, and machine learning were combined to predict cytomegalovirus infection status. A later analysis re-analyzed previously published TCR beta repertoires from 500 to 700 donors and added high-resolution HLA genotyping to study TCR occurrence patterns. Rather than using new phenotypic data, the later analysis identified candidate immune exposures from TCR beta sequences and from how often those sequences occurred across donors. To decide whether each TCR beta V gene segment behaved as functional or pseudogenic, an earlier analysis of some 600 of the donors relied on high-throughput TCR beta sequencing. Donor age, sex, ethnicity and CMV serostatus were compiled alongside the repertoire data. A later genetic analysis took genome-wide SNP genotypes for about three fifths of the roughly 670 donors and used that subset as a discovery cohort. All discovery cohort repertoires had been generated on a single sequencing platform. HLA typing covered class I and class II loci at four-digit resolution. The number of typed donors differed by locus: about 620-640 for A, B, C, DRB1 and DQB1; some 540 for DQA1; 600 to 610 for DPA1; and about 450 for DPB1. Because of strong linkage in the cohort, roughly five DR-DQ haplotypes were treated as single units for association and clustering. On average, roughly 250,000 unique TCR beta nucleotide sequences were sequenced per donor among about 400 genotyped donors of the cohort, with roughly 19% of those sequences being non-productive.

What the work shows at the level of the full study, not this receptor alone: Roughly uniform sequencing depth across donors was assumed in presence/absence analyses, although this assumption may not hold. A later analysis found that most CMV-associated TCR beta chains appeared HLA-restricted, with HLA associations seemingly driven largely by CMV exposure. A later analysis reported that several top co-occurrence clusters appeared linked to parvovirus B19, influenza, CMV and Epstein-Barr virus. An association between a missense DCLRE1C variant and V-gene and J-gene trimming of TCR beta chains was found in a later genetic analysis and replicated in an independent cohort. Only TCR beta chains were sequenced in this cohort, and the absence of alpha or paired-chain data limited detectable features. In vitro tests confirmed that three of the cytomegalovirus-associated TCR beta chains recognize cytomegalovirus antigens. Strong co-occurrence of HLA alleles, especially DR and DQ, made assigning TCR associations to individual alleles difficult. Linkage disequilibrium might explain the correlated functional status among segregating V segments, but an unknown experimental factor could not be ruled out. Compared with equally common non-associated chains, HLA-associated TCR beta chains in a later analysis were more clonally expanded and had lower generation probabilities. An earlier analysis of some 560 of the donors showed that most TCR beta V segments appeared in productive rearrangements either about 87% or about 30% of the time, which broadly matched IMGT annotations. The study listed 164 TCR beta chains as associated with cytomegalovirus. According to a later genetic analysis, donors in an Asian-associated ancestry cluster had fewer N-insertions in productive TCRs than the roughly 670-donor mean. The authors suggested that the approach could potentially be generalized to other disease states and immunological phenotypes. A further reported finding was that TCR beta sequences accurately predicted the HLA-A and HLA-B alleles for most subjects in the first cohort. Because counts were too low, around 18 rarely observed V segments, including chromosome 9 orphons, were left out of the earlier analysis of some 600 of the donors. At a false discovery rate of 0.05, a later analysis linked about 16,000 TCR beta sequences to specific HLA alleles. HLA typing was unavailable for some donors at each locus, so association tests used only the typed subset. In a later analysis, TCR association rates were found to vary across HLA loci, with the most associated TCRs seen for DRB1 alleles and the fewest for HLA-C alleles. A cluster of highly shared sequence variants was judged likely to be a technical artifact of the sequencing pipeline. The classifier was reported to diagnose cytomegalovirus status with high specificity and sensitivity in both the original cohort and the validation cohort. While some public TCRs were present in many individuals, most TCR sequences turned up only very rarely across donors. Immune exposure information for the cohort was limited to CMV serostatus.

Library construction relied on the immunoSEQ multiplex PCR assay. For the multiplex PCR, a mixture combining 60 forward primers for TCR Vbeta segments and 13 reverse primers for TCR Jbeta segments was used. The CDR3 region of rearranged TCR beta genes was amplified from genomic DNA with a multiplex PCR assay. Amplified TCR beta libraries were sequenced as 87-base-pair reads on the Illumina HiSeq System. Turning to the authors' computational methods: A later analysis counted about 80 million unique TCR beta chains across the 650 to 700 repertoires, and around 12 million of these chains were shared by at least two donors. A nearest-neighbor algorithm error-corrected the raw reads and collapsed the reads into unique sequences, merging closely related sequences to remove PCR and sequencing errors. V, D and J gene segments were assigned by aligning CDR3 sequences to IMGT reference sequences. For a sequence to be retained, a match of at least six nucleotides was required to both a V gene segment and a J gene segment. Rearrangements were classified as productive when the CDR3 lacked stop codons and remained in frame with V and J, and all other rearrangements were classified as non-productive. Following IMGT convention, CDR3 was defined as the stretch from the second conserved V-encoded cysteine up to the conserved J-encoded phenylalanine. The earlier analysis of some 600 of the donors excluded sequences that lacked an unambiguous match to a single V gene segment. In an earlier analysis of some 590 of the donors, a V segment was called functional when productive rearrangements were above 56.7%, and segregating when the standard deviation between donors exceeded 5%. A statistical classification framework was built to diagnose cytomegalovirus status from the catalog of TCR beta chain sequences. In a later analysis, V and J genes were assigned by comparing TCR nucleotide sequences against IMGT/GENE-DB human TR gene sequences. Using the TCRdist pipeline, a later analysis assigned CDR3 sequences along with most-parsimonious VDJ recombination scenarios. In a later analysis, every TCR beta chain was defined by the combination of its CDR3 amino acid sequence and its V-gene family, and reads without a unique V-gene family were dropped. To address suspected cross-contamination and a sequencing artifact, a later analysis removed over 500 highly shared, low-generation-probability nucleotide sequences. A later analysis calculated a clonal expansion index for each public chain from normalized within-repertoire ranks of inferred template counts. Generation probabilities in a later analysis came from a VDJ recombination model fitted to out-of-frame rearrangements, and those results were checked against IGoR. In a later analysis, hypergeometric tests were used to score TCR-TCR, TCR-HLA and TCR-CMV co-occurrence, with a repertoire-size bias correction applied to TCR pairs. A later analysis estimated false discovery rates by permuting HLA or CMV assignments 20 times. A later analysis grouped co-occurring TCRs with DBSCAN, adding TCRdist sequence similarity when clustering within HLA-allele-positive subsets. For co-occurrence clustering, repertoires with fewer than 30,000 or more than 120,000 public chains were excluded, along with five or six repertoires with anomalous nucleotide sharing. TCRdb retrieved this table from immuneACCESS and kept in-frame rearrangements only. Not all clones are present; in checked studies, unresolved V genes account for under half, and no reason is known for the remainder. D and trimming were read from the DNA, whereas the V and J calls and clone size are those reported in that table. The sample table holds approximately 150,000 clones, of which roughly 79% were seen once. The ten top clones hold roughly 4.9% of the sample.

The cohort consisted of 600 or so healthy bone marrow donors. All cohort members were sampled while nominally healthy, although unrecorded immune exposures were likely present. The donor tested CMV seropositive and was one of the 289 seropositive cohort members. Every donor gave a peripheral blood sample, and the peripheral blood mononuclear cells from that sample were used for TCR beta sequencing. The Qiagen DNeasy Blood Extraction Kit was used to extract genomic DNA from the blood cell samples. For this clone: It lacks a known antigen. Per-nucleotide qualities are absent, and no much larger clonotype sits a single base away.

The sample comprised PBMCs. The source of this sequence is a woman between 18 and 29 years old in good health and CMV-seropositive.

This receptor has the CDR3 CASSPRLAGGIYEQYF. Read as DNA, the sequence is TGTGCCAGCAGTCCCCGACTAGCGGGGGGGATCTACGAGCAGTACTTC. The sequence is built from TRBV27 and TRBJ2-7, with 14 bases aligning to TRBD2. Spanning cysteine to phenylalanine, the CDR3 consists of 16 amino acids. Just CDR3 DNA is preserved here, 48 bases in frame from base 1. From the germline V gene (reference sequence), CDR1 is MNHEY and CDR2 is SMNVEV. Compared with germline, V lacks 5 bases and J lacks 3 bases; bases without a gene match: 6.